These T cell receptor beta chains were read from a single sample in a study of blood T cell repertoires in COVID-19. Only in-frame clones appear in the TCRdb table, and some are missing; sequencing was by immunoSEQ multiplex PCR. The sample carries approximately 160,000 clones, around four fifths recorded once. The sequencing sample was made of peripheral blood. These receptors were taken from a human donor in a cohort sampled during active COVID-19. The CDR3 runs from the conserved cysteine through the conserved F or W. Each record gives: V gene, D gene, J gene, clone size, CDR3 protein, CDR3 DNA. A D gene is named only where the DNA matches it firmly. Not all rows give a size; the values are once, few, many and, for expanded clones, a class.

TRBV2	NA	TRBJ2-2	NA	CASKGLVNTGELFF	TGTGCCAGCAAAGGACTGGTGAACACCGGGGAGCTGTTTTTT
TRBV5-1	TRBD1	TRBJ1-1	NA	CASSLWETGLGTEAFF	TGCGCCAGCAGCTTGTGGGAGACAGGGTTAGGGACTGAAGCTTTCTTT
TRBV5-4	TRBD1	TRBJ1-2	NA	CASSLDRGQYYGYTF	TGTGCCAGCAGCTTGGACAGGGGGCAGTACTATGGCTACACCTTC
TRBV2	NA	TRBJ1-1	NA	CASTNTKNTEAFF	TGTGCCAGCACCAACACCAAGAACACTGAAGCTTTCTTT
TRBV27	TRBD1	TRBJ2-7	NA	CASSSDRSSYEQYF	TGTGCCAGCAGTTCGGACAGGTCTTCCTACGAGCAGTACTTC
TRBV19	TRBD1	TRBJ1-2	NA	CASSAQGDSYGYTF	TGTGCCAGTAGCGCGCAGGGGGACAGCTATGGCTACACCTTC
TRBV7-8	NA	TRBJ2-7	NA	CASSPRRGSSYEQYF	TGTGCCAGCAGCCCCAGGAGGGGCAGCTCCTACGAGCAGTACTTC
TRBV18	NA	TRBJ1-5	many	CASSPGGFNQPQHF	TGTGCCAGCTCACCAGGGGGGTTTAATCAGCCCCAGCATTTT
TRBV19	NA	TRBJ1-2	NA	CASTGVTYGYTF	TGTGCCAGTACAGGCGTCACCTATGGCTACACCTTC
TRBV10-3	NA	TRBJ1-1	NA	CAISEDPAARGEAFF	TGTGCCATCAGTGAAGACCCCGCGGCTCGGGGTGAAGCTTTCTTT
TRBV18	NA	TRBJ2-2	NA	CASSPGQLTTGELFF	TGTGCCAGCTCGCCAGGACAGCTTACCACCGGGGAGCTGTTTTTT
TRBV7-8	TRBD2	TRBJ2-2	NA	CASSLTSGGAGELFF	TGTGCCAGCAGCCTGACTAGCGGCGGGGCCGGGGAGCTGTTTTTT
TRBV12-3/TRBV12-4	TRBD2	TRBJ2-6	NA	CASERGRGNVLTF	TGTGCCAGTGAGCGGGGGCGGGGCAACGTCCTGACTTTC
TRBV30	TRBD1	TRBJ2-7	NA	CAWSQGQGSYEQYF	TGTGCCTGGAGCCAGGGACAGGGCTCCTACGAGCAGTACTTC
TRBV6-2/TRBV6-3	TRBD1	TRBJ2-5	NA	CASSSRNRGPKTQYF	TGTGCCAGCAGTTCGAGGAACAGGGGGCCGAAGACCCAGTACTTC
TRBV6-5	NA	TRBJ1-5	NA	CASRTRGSNQPQHF	TGTGCCAGCAGGACACGGGGGAGCAATCAGCCCCAGCATTTT
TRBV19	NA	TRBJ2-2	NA	CAGGQNTGELFF	TGTGCCGGCGGACAGAACACCGGGGAGCTGTTTTTT
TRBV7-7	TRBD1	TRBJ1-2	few	CASSPYRDRNYGYTF	TGTGCTAGCAGCCCCTACCGGGACAGAAACTATGGCTACACCTTC
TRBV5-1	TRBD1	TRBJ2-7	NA	CASSGGQGYEQYF	TGCGCCAGCAGCGGGGGACAGGGCTACGAGCAGTACTTC
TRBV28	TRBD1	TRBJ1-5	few	CASSTPQGAGNQPQHF	TGTGCCAGCAGCACCCCCCAGGGGGCGGGCAATCAGCCCCAGCATTTT
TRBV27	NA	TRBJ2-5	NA	CASSLGSPTATQYF	TGTGCCAGCAGTTTAGGAAGCCCAACAGCGACCCAGTACTTC
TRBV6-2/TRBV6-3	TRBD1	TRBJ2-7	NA	CASSYWTGSYEQYF	TGTGCCAGCAGCTACTGGACAGGGTCCTACGAGCAGTACTTC
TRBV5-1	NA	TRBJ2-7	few	CASSLEPLSYEQYF	TGCGCCAGCAGCTTGGAGCCTCTCTCCTACGAGCAGTACTTC
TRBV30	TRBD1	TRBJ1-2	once	CAWSLDRERGYTF	TGTGCCTGGAGTCTGGACAGGGAACGTGGCTACACCTTC
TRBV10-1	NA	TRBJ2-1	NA	CASSESLADEQFF	TGCGCCAGCAGTGAGTCTCTAGCCGATGAGCAGTTCTTC
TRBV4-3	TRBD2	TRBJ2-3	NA	CASSETSGGADTQYF	TGCGCCAGCAGTGAGACTAGCGGGGGGGCAGATACGCAGTATTTT
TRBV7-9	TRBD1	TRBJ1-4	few	CASRRDSSQLFF	TGTGCCAGCAGACGGGACAGTAGCCAACTGTTTTTT
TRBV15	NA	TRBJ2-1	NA	CATSLEDNEQFF	TGTGCCACCAGCCTAGAGGACAATGAGCAGTTCTTC
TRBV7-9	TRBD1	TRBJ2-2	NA	CASSPDRASGELFF	TGTGCCAGCAGTCCGGACAGGGCGAGCGGGGAGCTGTTTTTT
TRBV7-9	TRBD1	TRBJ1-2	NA	CASNNDRVDYGYTF	TGTGCCAGCAACAACGACAGGGTTGATTATGGCTACACCTTC
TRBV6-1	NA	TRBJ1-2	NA	CASSERVRNYGYTF	TGTGCCAGCAGTGAACGTGTGCGTAACTATGGCTACACCTTC
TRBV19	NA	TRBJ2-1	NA	CASSTDSSSYNEQFF	TGTGCCAGTAGTACCGACTCCAGCTCCTACAATGAGCAGTTCTTC
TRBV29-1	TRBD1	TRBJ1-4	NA	CSVGPRGRGEKLFF	TGCAGCGTTGGACCCAGGGGGCGGGGGGAAAAACTGTTTTTT
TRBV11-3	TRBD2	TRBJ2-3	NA	CASSNYGGVGTDTQYF	TGTGCCAGCAGCAATTACGGGGGGGTTGGCACAGATACGCAGTATTTT
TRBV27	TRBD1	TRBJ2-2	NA	CASSRDRSNTGELFF	TGTGCCAGCAGCCGGGACAGATCTAACACCGGGGAGCTGTTTTTT
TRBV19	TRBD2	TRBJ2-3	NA	CASSTREAKERDTQYF	TGTGCCAGTAGTACCCGGGAGGCAAAAGAAAGAGATACGCAGTATTTT
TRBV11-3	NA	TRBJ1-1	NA	CASRGDMNTEAFF	TGTGCCAGCAGAGGGGACATGAACACTGAAGCTTTCTTT
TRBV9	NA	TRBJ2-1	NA	CASSVEGFSYNEQFF	TGTGCCAGCAGCGTAGAGGGGTTTAGTTACAATGAGCAGTTCTTC
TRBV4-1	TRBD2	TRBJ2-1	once	CASSQEVASSGSLNEQFF	TGCGCCAGCAGCCAAGAAGTGGCGTCTAGCGGGAGTCTAAATGAGCAGTTCTTC
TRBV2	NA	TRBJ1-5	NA	CASSGGSNQPQHF	TGTGCCAGCAGTGGAGGGTCCAATCAGCCCCAGCATTTT
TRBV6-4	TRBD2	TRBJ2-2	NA	CASSRIAGGNPLNTGELFF	TGTGCCAGCAGCCGGATAGCGGGGGGGAATCCTTTGAACACCGGGGAGCTGTTTTTT
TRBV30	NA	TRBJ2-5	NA	CAWSPDMEETQYF	TGTGCCTGGAGTCCTGACATGGAAGAGACCCAGTACTTC
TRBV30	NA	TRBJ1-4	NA	CAWSDDGDEKLFF	TGTGCCTGGAGTGATGACGGAGATGAAAAACTGTTTTTT
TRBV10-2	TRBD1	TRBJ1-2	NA	CASSESGTGGRNYGYTF	TGCGCCAGCAGTGAGTCGGGGACAGGGGGACGTAACTATGGCTACACCTTC
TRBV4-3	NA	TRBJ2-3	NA	CASSQAQGPDTQYF	TGCGCCAGCAGCCAAGCACAGGGACCAGATACGCAGTATTTT